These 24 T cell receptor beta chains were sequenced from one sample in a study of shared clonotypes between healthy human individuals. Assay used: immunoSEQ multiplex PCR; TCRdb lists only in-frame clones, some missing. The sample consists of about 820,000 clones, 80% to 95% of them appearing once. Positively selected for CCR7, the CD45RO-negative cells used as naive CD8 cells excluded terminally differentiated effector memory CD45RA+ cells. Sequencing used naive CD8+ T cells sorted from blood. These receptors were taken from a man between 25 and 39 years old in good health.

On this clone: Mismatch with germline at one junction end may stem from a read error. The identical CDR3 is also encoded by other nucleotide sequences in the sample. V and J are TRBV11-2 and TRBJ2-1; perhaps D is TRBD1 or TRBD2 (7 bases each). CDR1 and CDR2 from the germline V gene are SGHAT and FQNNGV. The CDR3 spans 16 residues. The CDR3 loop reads CASSLEGGGSRGEQFF. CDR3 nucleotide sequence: TGTGCCAGCAGCCTAGAAGGGGGCGGGAGTAGAGGTGAGCAGTTCTTC.

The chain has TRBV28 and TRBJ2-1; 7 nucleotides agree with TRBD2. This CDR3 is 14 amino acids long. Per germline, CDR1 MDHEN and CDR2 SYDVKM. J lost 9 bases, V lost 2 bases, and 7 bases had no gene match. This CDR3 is CASSLVSAGVEQFF. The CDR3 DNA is TGTGCCAGCAGTTTAGTGTCCGCGGGGGTTGAGCAGTTCTTC.

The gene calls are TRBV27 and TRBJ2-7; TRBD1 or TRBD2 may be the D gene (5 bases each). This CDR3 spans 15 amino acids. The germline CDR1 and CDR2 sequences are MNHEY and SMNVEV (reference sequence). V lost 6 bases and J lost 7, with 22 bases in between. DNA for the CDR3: TGTGCCAGCAGCAGGGACCCGTATACCTTGGGGGAGCAGTACTTC. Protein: CASSRDPYTLGEQYF.

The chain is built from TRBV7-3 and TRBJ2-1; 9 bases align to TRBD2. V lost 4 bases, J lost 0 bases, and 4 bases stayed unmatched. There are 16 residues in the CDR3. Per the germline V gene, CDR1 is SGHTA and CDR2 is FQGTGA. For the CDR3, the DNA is TGTGCCAGCAGCTCGGCGGGAGGGAGCTCCTACAATGAGCAGTTCTTC. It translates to CASSSAGGSSYNEQFF. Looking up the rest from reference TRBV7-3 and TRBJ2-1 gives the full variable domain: GAGVSQTPSNKVTEKGKYVELRCDPISGHTALYWYRQSLGQGPEFLIYFQGTGAADDSGLPNDRFFAVRPEGSVSTLKIQRTERGDSAVYLCASSSAGGSSYNEQFFGPGTRLTVL.

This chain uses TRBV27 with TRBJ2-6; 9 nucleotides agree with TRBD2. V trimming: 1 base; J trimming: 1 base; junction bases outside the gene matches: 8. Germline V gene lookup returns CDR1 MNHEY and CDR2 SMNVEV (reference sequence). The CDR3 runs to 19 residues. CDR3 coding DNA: TGTGCCAGCAGTTTATTCGCGGGAGGGAAGGCATCTGGGGCCAACGTCCTGACTTTC. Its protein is CASSLFAGGKASGANVLTF.

The CDR3 coding sequence is TGTGCCTGGAAGCCTAGCGGGAGAACCTACGAGCAGTACTTC. Translating gives CAWKPSGRTYEQYF. The chain couples TRBV30 to TRBJ2-7; the match to TRBD2 covers 10 bases. With V trimmed by 4 bases and J by 2 bases, 5 bases remained unmatched. Germline V lookup: CDR1 GTSNPN, CDR2 SVGIG (reference sequence). The CDR3 is made up of 14 amino acids.

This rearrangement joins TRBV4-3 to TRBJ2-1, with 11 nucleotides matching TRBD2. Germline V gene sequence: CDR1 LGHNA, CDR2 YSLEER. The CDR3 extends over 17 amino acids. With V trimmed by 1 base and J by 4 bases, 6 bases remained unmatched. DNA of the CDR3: TGCGCCAGCAGCCAAGTAGTAACTAGCGGGAGTTACAATGAGCAGTTCTTC. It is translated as CASSQVVTSGSYNEQFF.

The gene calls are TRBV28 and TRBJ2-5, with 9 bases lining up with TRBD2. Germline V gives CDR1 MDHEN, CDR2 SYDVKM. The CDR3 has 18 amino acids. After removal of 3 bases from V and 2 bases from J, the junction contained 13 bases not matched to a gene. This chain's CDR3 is CASSFFPEGAGGQETQYF. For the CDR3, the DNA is TGTGCCAGCAGTTTTTTCCCCGAGGGAGCGGGAGGTCAAGAGACCCAGTACTTC.

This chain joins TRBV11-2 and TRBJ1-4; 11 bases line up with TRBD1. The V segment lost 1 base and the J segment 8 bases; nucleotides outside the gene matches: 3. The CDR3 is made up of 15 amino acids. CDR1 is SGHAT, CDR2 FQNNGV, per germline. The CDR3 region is CASSLGTGGLEKLFF. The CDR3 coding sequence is TGTGCCAGCAGCTTAGGGACAGGGGGCTTGGAAAAACTGTTTTTT.

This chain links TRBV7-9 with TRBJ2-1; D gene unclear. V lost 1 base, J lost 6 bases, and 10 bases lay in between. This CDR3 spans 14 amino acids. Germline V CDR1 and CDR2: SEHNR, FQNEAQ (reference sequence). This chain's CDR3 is CASSLVLPSNEQFF. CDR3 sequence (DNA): TGTGCCAGCAGCTTAGTTCTACCGAGCAATGAGCAGTTCTTC.

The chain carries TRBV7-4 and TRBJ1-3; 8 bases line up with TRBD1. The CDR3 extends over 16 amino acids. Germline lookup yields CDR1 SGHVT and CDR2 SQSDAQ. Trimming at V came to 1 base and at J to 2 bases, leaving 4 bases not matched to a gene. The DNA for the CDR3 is TGTGCCAGCAGCTTAGTACAGGGGGAAACTGGAAACACCATATATTTT. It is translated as CASSLVQGETGNTIYF.

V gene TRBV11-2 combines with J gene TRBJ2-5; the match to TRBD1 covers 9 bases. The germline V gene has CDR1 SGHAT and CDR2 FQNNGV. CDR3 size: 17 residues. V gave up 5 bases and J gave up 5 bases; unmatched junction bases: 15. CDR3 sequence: CASSPSPGDRGRETQYF. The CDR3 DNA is TGTGCCAGCAGCCCCTCCCCAGGTGACAGGGGGAGGGAGACCCAGTACTTC.

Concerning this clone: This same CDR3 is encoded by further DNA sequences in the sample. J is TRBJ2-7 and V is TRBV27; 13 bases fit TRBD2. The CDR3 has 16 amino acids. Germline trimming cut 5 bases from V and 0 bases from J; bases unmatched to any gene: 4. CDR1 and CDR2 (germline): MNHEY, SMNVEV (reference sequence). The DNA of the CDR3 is TGTGCCAGCAGTCCGCGGACTAGCGGGAGCTCCTACGAGCAGTACTTC. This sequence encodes CASSPRTSGSSYEQYF.

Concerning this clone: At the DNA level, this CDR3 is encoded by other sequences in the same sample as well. This chain's CDR3 is CASSGTGGYEQYF. The CDR3 DNA sequence: TGTGCCAGCAGTGGGACAGGGGGCTACGAGCAGTACTTC. This sequence joins TRBV2 and TRBJ2-7; 10 bases line up with TRBD1. Trimming cost V 4 bases and J 3 bases; bases outside gene matches: 0. The length of the CDR3 is 13 residues. Looked up from germline, CDR1 is SNHLY and CDR2 is FYNNEI.

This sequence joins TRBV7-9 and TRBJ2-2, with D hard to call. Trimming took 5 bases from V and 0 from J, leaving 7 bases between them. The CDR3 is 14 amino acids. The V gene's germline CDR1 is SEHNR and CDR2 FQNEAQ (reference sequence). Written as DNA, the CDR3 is TGTGCCAGCAGCCCGACACCGAACACCGGGGAGCTGTTTTTT. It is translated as CASSPTPNTGELFF.

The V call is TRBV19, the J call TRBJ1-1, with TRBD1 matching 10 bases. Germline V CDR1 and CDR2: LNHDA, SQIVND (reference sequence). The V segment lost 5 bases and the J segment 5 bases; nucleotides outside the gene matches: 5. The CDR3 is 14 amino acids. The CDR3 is CASSWGQGRTEAFF. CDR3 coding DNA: TGTGCCAGTAGTTGGGGACAGGGGCGGACTGAAGCTTTCTTT.

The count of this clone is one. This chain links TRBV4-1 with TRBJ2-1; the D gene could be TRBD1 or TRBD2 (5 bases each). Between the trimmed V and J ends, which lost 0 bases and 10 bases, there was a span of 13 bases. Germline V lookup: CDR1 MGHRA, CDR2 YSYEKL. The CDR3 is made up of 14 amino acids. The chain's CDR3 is CASSQDLGAAEQFF. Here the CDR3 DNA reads TGCGCCAGCAGCCAAGATCTCGGGGCCGCAGAGCAGTTCTTC.

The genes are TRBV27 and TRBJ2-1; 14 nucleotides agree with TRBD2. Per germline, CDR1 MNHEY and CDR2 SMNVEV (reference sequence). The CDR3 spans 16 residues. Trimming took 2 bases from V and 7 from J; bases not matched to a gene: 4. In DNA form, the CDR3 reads TGTGCCAGCAGTTTAGCGTGGACTAGCGGGAGGAATGAGCAGTTCTTC. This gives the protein CASSLAWTSGRNEQFF.

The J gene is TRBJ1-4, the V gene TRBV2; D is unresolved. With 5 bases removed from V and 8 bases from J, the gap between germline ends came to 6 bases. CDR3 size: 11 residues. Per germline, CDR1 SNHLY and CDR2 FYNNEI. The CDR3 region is CASSRLEKLFF. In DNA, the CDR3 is TGTGCCAGCAGTAGGTTGGAAAAACTGTTTTTT.

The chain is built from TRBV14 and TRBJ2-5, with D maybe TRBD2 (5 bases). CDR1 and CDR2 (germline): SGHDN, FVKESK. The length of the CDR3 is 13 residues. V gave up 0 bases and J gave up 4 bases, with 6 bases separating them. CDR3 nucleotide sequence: TGTGCCAGCAGCCAAGAGGCGGGAGAGACCCAGTACTTC. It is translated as CASSQEAGETQYF.

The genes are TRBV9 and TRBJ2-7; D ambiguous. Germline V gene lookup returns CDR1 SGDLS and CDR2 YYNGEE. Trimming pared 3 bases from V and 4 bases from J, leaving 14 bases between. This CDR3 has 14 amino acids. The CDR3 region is CASSASNLGYEQYF. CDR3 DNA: TGTGCCAGCAGCGCCTCTAACCTAGGGTACGAGCAGTACTTC.

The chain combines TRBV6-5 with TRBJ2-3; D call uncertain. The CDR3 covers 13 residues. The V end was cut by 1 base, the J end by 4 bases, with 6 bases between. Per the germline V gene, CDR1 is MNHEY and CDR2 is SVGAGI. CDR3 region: CASSYYGPDTQYF. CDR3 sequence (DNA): TGTGCCAGCAGTTACTACGGGCCAGATACGCAGTATTTT.

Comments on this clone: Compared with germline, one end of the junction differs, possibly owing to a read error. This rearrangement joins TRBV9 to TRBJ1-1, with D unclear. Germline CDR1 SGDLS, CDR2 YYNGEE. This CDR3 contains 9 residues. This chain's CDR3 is CASTVPPVF. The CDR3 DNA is TGTGCCAGCACCGTACCTCCAGTCTTT.

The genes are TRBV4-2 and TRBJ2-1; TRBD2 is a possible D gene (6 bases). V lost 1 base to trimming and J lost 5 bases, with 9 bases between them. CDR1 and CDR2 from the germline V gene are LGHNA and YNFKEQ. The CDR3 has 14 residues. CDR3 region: CASSQGGEDNEQFF. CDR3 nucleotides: TGTGCCAGCAGCCAAGGGGGGGAGGACAATGAGCAGTTCTTC.